This TCR beta chain was identified in a study of human T cells and chemical hapten exposure. Study summary: Sensitizing treatment utilized 2% DPC over a 2 cm by 2 cm portion of upper inner arm skin. On the upper back, patch tests were applied with 0.01% DPC and read at 6 days. Points from the study as a whole: Patch test score was positively correlated with the counts of PT1 expanded TCRs.

The table lists this clonotype with many counts. No antigen is known for it. TCRdb recomputed calls from the RACE reads with MiXCR, one row per CDR3 protein. The table lists 300,000 to 400,000 distinct CDR3 sequences, more than 4.5% of them singletons, with 2.6% in the top ten. V was cut by 3 bases and J by 2 bases, with 10 bases left in between. In germline, CDR1 is SGDLS, CDR2 YYNGEE. The length of the CDR3 is 14 residues. Regarding time point: pre-sensitization, week 0. Indicated treatment: therapeutic diphenylcyclopropenone sensitization with weekly scalp DPC. This chain uses TRBV9 with TRBJ2-3; perhaps D is TRBD1 or TRBD2 (5 bases each). The sequence was collected from a woman aged 45-59 years with alopecia areata. Some clones in this sample may be carry-over from other donors' samples. The starting material was whole blood, obtained in connection with sensitization to the hapten diphenylcyclopropenone (DPC). The CDR3 loop is CASSGPGATDTQYF. The CDR3 coding sequence is TGTGCCAGCAGCGGGCCCGGGGCCACAGATACGCAGTATTTT.